A single T cell receptor beta chain is shown here with its context. Its cognate antigen is unknown. CDR1 is SGHVS, CDR2 FNYEAQ, per germline. This CDR3 comprises 15 residues. V gave up 5 bases and J gave up 4 bases; unmatched junction bases: 8. These data originate in a study of PD-1 blockade in classical Hodgkin lymphoma. Study background: A 3 mg/kg intravenous dose of nivolumab was received by patients every 2 weeks. Whole-study findings and limits: By cycle point C4D1, TCR diversity had risen significantly in CD4+ cells (but not CD8+ cells). For complete responders, baseline diversity was comparable to that of newly diagnosed patients. Baseline TCR diversity was reportedly lower in newly diagnosed patients than healthy donors.

Every patient was affected by relapse after autologous stem cell transplantation, while exposure to brentuximab vedotin was not uniform. Profiled with immunoSEQ multiplex PCR; TCRdb holds only in-frame clones, not every one. In the table there are more than 10,000 clones, over 80% of which are singletons. The receptor's source is a human donor with classical Hodgkin lymphoma. The gene calls are TRBV7-6 and TRBJ2-5, with 9 nucleotides matching TRBD1. The source was peripheral blood mononuclear cells (PBMCs), collected at baseline. DNA of the CDR3: TGTGCCAGCAGCATGCCGACAGGGGGAGGAGAGACCCAGTACTTC. It yields the protein CASSMPTGGGETQYF.